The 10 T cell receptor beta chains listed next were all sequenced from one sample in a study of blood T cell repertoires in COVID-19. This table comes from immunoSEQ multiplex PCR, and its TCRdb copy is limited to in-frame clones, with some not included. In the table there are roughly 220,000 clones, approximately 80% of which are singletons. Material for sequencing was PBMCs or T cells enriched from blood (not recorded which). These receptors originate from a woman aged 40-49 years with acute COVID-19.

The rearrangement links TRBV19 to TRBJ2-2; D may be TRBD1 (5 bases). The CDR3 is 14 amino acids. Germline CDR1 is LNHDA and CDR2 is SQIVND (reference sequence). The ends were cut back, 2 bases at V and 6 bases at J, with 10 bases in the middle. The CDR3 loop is CASSIRGSSGELFF. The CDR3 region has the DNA TGTGCCAGTAGTATAAGGGGATCATCCGGGGAGCTGTTTTTT.

CDR3 sequence reads: CASGQADTGELFF. The CDR3 DNA reads TGTGCAAGCGGTCAGGCTGACACCGGGGAGCTGTTTTTT. The V gene is TRBV10-3, the J gene TRBJ2-2, with D possibly matching TRBD2 (5 bases). This CDR3 contains 13 residues. Germline CDR1 is ENHRY and CDR2 is SYGVKD.

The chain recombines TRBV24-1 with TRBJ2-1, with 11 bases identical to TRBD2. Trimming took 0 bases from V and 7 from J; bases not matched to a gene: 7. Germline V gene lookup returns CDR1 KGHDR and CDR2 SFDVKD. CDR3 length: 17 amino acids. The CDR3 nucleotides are TGTGCCACCAGTGATTTGTCTGCGGCTAGCGGGAGGAATGAGCAGTTCTTC. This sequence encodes CATSDLSAASGRNEQFF.

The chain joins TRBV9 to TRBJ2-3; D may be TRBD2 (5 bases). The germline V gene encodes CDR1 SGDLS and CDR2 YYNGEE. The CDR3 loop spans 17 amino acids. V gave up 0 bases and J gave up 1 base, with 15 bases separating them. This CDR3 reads CASSVGPLGGGTDTQYF. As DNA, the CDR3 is TGTGCCAGCAGCGTAGGCCCCCTCGGAGGAGGCACAGATACGCAGTATTTT.

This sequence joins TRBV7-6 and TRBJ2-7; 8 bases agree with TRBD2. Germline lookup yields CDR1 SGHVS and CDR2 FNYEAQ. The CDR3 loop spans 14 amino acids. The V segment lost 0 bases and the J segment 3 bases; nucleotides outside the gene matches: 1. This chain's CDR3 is CASSLAAGGYEQYF. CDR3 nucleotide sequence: TGTGCCAGCAGCTTAGCGGCGGGAGGCTACGAGCAGTACTTC.

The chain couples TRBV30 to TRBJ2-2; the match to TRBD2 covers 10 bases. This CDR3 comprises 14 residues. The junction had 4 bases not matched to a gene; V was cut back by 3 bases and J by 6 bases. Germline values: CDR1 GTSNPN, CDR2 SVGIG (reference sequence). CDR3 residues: CAWRGLAGAGELFF. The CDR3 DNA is TGTGCCTGGAGGGGGCTAGCGGGAGCCGGGGAGCTGTTTTTT.

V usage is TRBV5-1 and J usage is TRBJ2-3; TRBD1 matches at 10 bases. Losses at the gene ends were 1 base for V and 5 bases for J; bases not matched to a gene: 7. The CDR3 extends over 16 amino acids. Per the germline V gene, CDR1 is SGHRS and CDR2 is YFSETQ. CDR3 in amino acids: CASSLSTGGSEDTQYF. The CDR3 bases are TGCGCCAGCAGCTTGTCGACAGGGGGCTCAGAAGATACGCAGTATTTT.

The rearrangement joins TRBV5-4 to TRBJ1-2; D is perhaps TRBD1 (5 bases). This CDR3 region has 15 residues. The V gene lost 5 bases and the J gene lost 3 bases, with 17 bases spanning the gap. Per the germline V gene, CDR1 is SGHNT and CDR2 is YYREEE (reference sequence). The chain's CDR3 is CASRPGGGRDYGYTF. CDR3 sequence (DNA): TGTGCCAGCAGACCCGGCGGGGGACGGGACTATGGCTACACCTTC.

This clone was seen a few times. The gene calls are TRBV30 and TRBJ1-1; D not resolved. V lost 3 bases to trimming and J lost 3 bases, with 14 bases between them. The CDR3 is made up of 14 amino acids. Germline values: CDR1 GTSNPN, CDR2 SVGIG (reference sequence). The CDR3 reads CAWSPRWEYTEAFF. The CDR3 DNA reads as TGTGCCTGGAGCCCCCGGTGGGAGTACACTGAAGCTTTCTTT.

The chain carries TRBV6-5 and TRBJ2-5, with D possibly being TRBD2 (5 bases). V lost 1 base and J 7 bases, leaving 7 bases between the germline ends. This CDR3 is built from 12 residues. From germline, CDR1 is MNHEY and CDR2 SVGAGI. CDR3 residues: CASSYFEGTQYF. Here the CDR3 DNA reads TGTGCCAGCAGTTACTTTGAGGGGACCCAGTACTTC.